In its sample, the clone carrying this TCR beta chain was seen a few times. Its antigen is not identified. The data were obtained in a study of response to subunit inactivated influenza vaccine. Broader study findings: Each seasonal influenza vaccination recruits few new T cells, the authors suggested.

This CDR3 spans 15 amino acids. The junction had 12 bases not matched to a gene; V was cut back by 6 bases and J by 7 bases. Germline assignment: CDR1 MDHEN and CDR2 SYDVKM. TCRdb ran MiXCR on the RT-PCR reads and lists one entry per CDR3 protein. The sample holds about half a million distinct CDR3 sequences; around 9.9% are singletons and the top ten take 9.5% to 15%. Sequenced material: PBMCs from blood, taken more than 35 days after vaccination. The gene calls are TRBV28 and TRBJ1-5; 7 nucleotides match TRBD1. This TCR derives from a man aged 45-60 years who received an inactivated influenza vaccine. The DNA for the CDR3 is TGTGCCAGCAGCCTTATTGGGCAGGGGGGACAGCCCCAGCATTTT. Residues: CASSLIGQGGQPQHF.